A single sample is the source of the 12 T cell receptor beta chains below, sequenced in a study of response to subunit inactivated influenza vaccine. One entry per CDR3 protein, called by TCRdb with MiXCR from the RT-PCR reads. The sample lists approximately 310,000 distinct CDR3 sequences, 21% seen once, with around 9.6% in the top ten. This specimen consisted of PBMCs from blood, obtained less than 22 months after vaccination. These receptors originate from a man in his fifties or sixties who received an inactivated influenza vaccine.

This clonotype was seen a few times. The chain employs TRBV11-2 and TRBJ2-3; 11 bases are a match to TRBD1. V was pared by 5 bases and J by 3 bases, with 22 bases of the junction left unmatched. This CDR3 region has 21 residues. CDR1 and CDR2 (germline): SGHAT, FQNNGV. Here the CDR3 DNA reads TGTGCCAGCAGCCCGACCCCGGGACAGGGGGATGGTTCGTATAGAACAGATACGCAGTATTTT. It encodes CASSPTPGQGDGSYRTDTQYF.

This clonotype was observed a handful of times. The CDR3 coding sequence is TGTGCCATCAACCAGGGGGAGGATGGCTACACCTTC. Protein: CAINQGEDGYTF. The V gene is TRBV10-3, the J gene TRBJ1-2; the match to TRBD1 covers 7 bases. CDR3 length: 12 amino acids. V lost 7 bases, J lost 6 bases, and 5 bases stayed unmatched. In germline, CDR1 is ENHRY, CDR2 SYGVKD.

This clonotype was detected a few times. Here the CDR3 DNA reads TGTGCCAGCAGCCAAAGACAGTCATCCGAGCAGTACTTC. It is translated as CASSQRQSSEQYF. The chain carries TRBV3-1 and TRBJ2-7, with TRBD1 as a possible D gene (5 bases). The germline V gene has CDR1 LGHDT and CDR2 YNNKEL (reference sequence). V lost 2 bases, J lost 6 bases, and 11 bases lay in between. This CDR3 region has 13 residues.

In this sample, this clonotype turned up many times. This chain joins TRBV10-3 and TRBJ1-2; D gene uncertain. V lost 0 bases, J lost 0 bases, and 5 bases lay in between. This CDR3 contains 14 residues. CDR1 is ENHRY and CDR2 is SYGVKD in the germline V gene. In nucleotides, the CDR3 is TGTGCCATCAGTGAGTCCAAAGCTAACTATGGCTACACCTTC. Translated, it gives CAISESKANYGYTF.

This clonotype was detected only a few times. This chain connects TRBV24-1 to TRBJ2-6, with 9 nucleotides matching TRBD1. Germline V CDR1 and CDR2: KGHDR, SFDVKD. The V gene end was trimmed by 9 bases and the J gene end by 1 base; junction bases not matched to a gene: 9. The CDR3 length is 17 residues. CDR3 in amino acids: CATESGTGRSGANVLTF. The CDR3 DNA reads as TGTGCCACCGAATCCGGGACAGGGCGGTCTGGGGCCAACGTCCTGACTTTC.

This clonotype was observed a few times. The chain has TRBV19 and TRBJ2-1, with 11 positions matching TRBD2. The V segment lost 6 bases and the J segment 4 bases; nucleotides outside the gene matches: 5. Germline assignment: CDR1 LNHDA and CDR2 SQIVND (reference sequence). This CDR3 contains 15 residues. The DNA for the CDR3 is TGTGCCAGTAGGCCAACTAGCGGGGGATACAATGAGCAGTTCTTC. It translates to CASRPTSGGYNEQFF. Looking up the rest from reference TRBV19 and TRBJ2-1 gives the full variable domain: DGGITQSPKYLFRKEGQNVTLSCEQNLNHDAMYWYRQDPGQGLRLIYYSQIVNDFQKGDIAEGYSVSREKKESFPLTVTSAQKNPTAFYLCASRPTSGGYNEQFFGPGTRLTVL.

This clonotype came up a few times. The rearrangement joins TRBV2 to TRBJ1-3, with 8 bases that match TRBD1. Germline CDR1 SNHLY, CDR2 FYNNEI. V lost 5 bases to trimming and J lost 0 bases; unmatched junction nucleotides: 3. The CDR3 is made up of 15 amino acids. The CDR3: CASSKTGDSGNTIYF. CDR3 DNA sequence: TGTGCCAGCAGTAAGACAGGGGACTCTGGAAACACCATATATTTT. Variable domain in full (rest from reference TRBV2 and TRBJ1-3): EPEVTQTPSHQVTQMGQEVILRCVPISNHLYFYWYRQILGQKVEFLVSFYNNEISEKSEIFDDQFSVERPDGSNFTLKIRSTKLEDSAMYFCASSKTGDSGNTIYFGEGSWLTVV.

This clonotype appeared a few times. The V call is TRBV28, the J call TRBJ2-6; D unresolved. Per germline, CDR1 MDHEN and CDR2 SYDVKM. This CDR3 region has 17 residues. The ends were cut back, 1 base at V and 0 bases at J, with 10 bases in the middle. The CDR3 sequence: CASSLSGFDSGANVLTF. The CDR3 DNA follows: TGTGCCAGCAGTTTATCCGGCTTCGACTCTGGGGCCAACGTCCTGACTTTC.

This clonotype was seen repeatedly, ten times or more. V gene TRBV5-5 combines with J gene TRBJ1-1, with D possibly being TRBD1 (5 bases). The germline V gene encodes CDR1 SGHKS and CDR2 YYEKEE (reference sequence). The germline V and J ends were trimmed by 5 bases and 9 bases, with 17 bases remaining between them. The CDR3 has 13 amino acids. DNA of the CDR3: TGTGCCAGCAGATGGGCGCATGACAGAAAAGCTTTCTTT. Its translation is CASRWAHDRKAFF.

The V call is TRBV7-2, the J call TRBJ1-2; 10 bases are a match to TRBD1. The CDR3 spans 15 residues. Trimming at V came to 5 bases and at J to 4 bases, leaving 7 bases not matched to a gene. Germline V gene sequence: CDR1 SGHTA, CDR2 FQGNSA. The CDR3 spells CASSPRQGAVYGYTF. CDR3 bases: TGTGCCAGCAGCCCTCGACAGGGGGCCGTCTATGGCTACACCTTC.

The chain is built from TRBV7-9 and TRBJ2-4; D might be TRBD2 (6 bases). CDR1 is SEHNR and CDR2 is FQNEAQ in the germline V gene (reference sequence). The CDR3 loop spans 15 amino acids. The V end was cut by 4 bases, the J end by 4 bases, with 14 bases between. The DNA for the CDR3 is TGTGCCAGCAGCTCTCAGCCGGGGGATAAAAACATTCAGTACTTC. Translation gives CASSSQPGDKNIQYF.

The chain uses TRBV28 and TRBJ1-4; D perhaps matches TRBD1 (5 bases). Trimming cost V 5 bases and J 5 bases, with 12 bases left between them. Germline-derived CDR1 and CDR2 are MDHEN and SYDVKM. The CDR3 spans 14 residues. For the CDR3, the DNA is TGTGCCAGCAGTCTCCAGGGTAGGAATGAAAAACTGTTTTTT. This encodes CASSLQGRNEKLFF.